A selection of T cell receptor beta chains follows, all from one sample in a study of PD-1 blockade in classical Hodgkin lymphoma. Produced via immunoSEQ multiplex PCR; TCRdb's table is partial and in-frame only. The sample yields 35,000 to 50,000 clones, about 79% seen once. Here the sequenced sample was peripheral blood mononuclear cells (PBMCs), taken at baseline. The source is a human donor with classical Hodgkin lymphoma. CDR3s include the opening cysteine and the closing phenylalanine or tryptophan. A D gene is named only where the DNA matches it firmly. Not all rows give a size; the values are once, few, many and, for expanded clones, a class.

j_call: TRBJ1-1; d_call: -; v_call: TRBV19; clone_size: few; cdr3_aa: CASSHDSRNTEAFF; cdr3_nt: TGTGCCAGTAGTCATGACAGTCGGAACACTGAAGCTTTCTTT
j_call: TRBJ2-3; d_call: -; v_call: TRBV5-4; clone_size: -; cdr3_aa: CASSLGSGRTDTQYF; cdr3_nt: TGTGCCAGCAGCTTAGGTAGTGGGAGAACAGATACGCAGTATTTT
j_call: TRBJ1-4; d_call: TRBD1; v_call: TRBV5-1; clone_size: -; cdr3_aa: CASSSRGWGIATNEKLFF; cdr3_nt: TGCGCCAGCAGCTCCAGGGGGTGGGGGATTGCAACTAATGAAAAACTGTTTTTT
j_call: TRBJ1-5; d_call: -; v_call: TRBV19; clone_size: few; cdr3_aa: CASSIGLRGNQPQHF; cdr3_nt: TGTGCCAGTAGTATAGGACTGAGGGGCAATCAGCCCCAGCATTTT
j_call: TRBJ2-7; d_call: TRBD2; v_call: TRBV23-1; clone_size: once; cdr3_aa: CASSQGLAGGDEQYF; cdr3_nt: TGCGCCAGCAGTCAAGGACTAGCGGGAGGTGATGAGCAGTACTTC
j_call: TRBJ1-5; d_call: -; v_call: TRBV19; clone_size: medium-sized; cdr3_aa: CASSIDGLSGPQHF; cdr3_nt: TGTGCCAGTAGTATTGATGGCTTATCGGGGCCCCAGCATTTT
j_call: TRBJ2-5; d_call: -; v_call: TRBV28; clone_size: -; cdr3_aa: CASSRILDRPRETQYF; cdr3_nt: TGTGCCAGCAGTCGAATTCTGGACAGACCTAGGGAGACCCAGTACTTC
j_call: TRBJ2-5; d_call: TRBD1; v_call: TRBV5-1; clone_size: -; cdr3_aa: CASSVGTVLQETQYF; cdr3_nt: TGCGCCAGCAGCGTTGGGACAGTACTCCAAGAGACCCAGTACTTC
j_call: TRBJ2-1; d_call: -; v_call: TRBV19; clone_size: once; cdr3_aa: CASSIWGKGHNEQFF; cdr3_nt: TGTGCCAGTAGTATCTGGGGGAAGGGCCACAATGAGCAGTTCTTC
j_call: TRBJ2-7; d_call: TRBD2; v_call: TRBV18; clone_size: -; cdr3_aa: CASSPRTSGTYEQYF; cdr3_nt: TGTGCCAGCTCACCAAGAACTAGCGGAACCTACGAGCAGTACTTC
j_call: TRBJ1-2; d_call: TRBD1; v_call: TRBV28; clone_size: -; cdr3_aa: CASNTGQDPNGYTF; cdr3_nt: TGTGCCAGCAATACGGGACAGGACCCCAATGGCTACACCTTC
j_call: TRBJ1-1; d_call: -; v_call: TRBV20-1; clone_size: -; cdr3_aa: CSARTTDEAFF; cdr3_nt: TGCAGTGCGAGGACGACGGATGAAGCTTTCTTT
j_call: TRBJ1-5; d_call: -; v_call: TRBV2; clone_size: -; cdr3_aa: CASSLDSTHQPQHF; cdr3_nt: TGTGCCAGCAGTCTCGACAGCACCCATCAGCCCCAGCATTTT
j_call: TRBJ2-7; d_call: TRBD2; v_call: TRBV4-1; clone_size: -; cdr3_aa: CASSQDSLAGYEQYF; cdr3_nt: TGCGCCAGCAGCCAAGATTCACTAGCGGGCTACGAGCAGTACTTC
j_call: TRBJ2-4; d_call: -; v_call: TRBV28; clone_size: -; cdr3_aa: CASSSGDNGQTYIQYF; cdr3_nt: TGTGCCAGCAGCTCGGGCGATAATGGACAGACGTACATTCAGTACTTC